The entry below gives a single T cell receptor beta chain sequence along with its context. This specimen comes from a study of OX40 agonist ivuxolimab in advanced cancers. The CDR3 sequence is 12 residues long. Sequencing used immunoSEQ multiplex PCR; TCRdb keeps in-frame clones, though not all of them. The sample carries roughly 30,000 clones, around 90% recorded once. This sequence joins TRBV5-2 and TRBJ2-7; the table's D gene call, TRBD1, was not cross checked with the DNA. TRBV5-2 is a listed pseudogene. The starting material was CD4+ or CD8+ T cells sorted from blood, obtained in a trial of the OX40 agonist ivuxolimab. The clonotype comes from an adult with an advanced solid tumor such as melanoma, head and neck, liver or kidney cancer. The CDR3 DNA reads as TGCGCCAGCAGCCAAGGTGGACAGGGTCCCTACTTC. This gives the protein CASSQGGQGPYF.